The present TCR beta chain was sequenced within a study of OX40 agonist ivuxolimab in advanced cancers. Study as a whole: Three partial responders included one hepatocellular carcinoma patient and two cutaneous melanoma patients.

Libraries were prepared by immunoSEQ multiplex PCR; TCRdb keeps only in-frame clonotypes and omits some of them. The sample records tens of thousands of clones, 82% being singletons. No patient had autoimmune disease or received systemic immunosuppression. As for this clone: Its antigen is unidentified.

Findings and limits, study-wide: Which antigen the expanded peripheral T cells recognized is unknown.

The V end lost 3 bases, the J end lost 4 bases, and 9 bases lay between the germline ends. CDR1 is SNHLY, CDR2 FYNNEI, per germline. This CDR3 spans 14 amino acids. The rearrangement uses TRBV2 and TRBJ1-4; tentatively, D is TRBD1 (6 bases). The sequence came from an adult with an advanced solid tumor such as melanoma, head and neck, liver or kidney cancer. Sequencing used CD4+ or CD8+ T cells sorted from blood, obtained in a trial of the OX40 agonist ivuxolimab. CDR3 region: CASSDGQLNEKLFF. The DNA for the CDR3 is TGTGCCAGCAGTGATGGACAGCTTAATGAAAAACTGTTTTTT.